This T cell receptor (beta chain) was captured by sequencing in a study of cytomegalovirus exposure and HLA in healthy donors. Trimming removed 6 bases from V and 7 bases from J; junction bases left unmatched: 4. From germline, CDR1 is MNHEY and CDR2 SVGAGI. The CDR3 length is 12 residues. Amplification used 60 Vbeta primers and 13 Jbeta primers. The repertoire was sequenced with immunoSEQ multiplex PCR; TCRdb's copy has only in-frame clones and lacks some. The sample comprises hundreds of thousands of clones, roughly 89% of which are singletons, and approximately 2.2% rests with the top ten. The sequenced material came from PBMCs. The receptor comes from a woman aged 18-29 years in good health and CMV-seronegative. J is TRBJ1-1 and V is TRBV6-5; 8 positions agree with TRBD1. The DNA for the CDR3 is TGTGCCAGCAGCCGCAGGGGGCGTGAAGCTTTCTTT. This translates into CASSRRGREAFF.